This TCR beta chain emerged from a study of molecular identifiers for immune sequencing clone quantification. The CDR3 consists of 19 residues. Germline V gives CDR1 LGHNA, CDR2 YSLEER. Trimming took off 0 bases at V and 4 bases at J, with 21 bases between the two ends. RNA fractions of 10%, 30% or 50% and about 19,000 to 1,000,000 sorted cells were the source of naive CD8 libraries. The sorting of naive CD8 T cells used the CD8+CD4-CCR7+CD45RA+ phenotype. Remarks on this clonotype: Its matching antigen is unknown.

TCRdb independently ran MiXCR on the PCR reads; one entry per CDR3 protein. The sample contains under 650,000 distinct CDR3 sequences, about 20% of which appear only once. Study-level findings and limits: Highly expanded clones may be undercounted when identical TCR molecules share barcodes.

The TCR comes from a human donor in good health. Some libraries in this study had Jurkat cell RNA spiked in. The V and J genes are TRBV4-3 and TRBJ2-2, with D tentatively TRBD1 or TRBD2 (5 bases each). Sample: naive CD8+ T cells from blood, with Jurkat cell RNA spiked in. Subset defined: FACS-sorted CD8+CD4-CCR7+CD45RA+ naive T cells. The CDR3 DNA sequence: TGCGCCAGCAGCCAAGATTGGCTAGGGGACCCAGGGCCCACCGGGGAGCTGTTTTTT. Translating gives CASSQDWLGDPGPTGELFF.